These 14 T cell receptor beta chains were all obtained from the same sample, sequenced in a study of shared clonotypes between healthy human individuals. It was CD45RO-negative cells, positively selected for CCR7, that made up naive CD8 cells, with terminally differentiated effector memory CD45RA+ cells excluded. The protocol was immunoSEQ multiplex PCR, while the TCRdb copy is restricted to in-frame clones and leaves out a portion. The sample has about 2.1 million clones, around 95% seen once; the top ten hold 1.5% to 2%. The sequencing input was naive CD8+ T cells from PBMCs. These TCRs come from a man younger than 35 in good health. Some clones in this sample may be carry-over from other donors' samples.

This clone appeared once. The chain links TRBV5-1 to TRBJ2-1; D gene ambiguous. This CDR3 contains 13 residues. V was clipped by 4 bases and J by 9 bases, with 14 bases between them. Germline V gene lookup returns CDR1 SGHRS and CDR2 YFSETQ. The CDR3, as DNA: TGCGCCAGCAGCGACGACTCCCGGGTTGAGCAGTTCTTC. Amino acids: CASSDDSRVEQFF. Together with reference TRBV5-1 and TRBJ2-1, the CDR3 gives the full variable domain: KAGVTQTPRYLIKTRGQQVTLSCSPISGHRSVSWYQQTPGQGLQFLFEYFSETQRNKGNFPGRFSGRQFSNSRSEMNVSTLELGDSALYLCASSDDSRVEQFFGPGTRLTVL.

V gene TRBV7-9 combines with J gene TRBJ2-1; 13 positions agree with TRBD2. V lost 5 bases to trimming and J lost 9 bases; unmatched junction nucleotides: 7. This CDR3 is 15 amino acids long. From germline, CDR1 is SEHNR and CDR2 FQNEAQ (reference sequence). The CDR3 nucleotides are TGTGCCAGCAGCCCGCGGACTAGCGGGAGTTCTGAGCAGTTCTTC. This sequence encodes CASSPRTSGSSEQFF.

The chain employs TRBV27 and TRBJ2-7; either TRBD1 or TRBD2 may supply D (5 bases each). Germline CDR1 and CDR2: MNHEY and SMNVEV (reference sequence). V lost 6 bases and J lost 2, with 14 bases in between. This CDR3 has 14 residues. The CDR3 loop reads CASSPALGAYEQYF. The CDR3 DNA reads TGTGCCAGCAGCCCCGCGCTGGGGGCCTACGAGCAGTACTTC.

The chain joins TRBV11-2 to TRBJ2-7; 8 nucleotides align to TRBD1. J was trimmed by 4 bases and V by 3 bases; bases with no gene match: 2. This CDR3 has 13 residues. Germline lookup yields CDR1 SGHAT and CDR2 FQNNGV. The CDR3: CASSLGQEYEQYF. The CDR3 coding sequence is TGTGCCAGCAGCTTGGGACAGGAATACGAGCAGTACTTC.

The chain links TRBV4-2 to TRBJ2-5, with 8 bases aligning to TRBD2. V shed 9 bases, J shed 2 bases, and the junction held 11 bases outside the gene matches. The CDR3 extends over 15 amino acids. CDR1 LGHNA and CDR2 YNFKEQ come from the germline V gene. DNA of the CDR3: TGTGCCAGGACCATAGCGGGACAAAATCAAGAGACCCAGTACTTC. Its translation is CARTIAGQNQETQYF.

The chain has TRBV6-6 and TRBJ2-7, with TRBD2 identical over 7 bases. The CDR3 is 16 amino acids. Trimming cost V 1 base and J 1 base; bases outside gene matches: 7. CDR1 and CDR2 from the germline V gene are MNHNY and SVGAGI (reference sequence). DNA for the CDR3: TGTGCCAGCAGTTACTTCGGTAGCGGGTTATCCTACGAGCAGTACTTC. Its protein product is CASSYFGSGLSYEQYF.

As for this clone: Other DNA sequences in the sample encode the same CDR3. The chain joins TRBV7-9 to TRBJ2-7; 7 nucleotides align to TRBD1. Germline V gives CDR1 SEHNR, CDR2 FQNEAQ (reference sequence). J was trimmed by 3 bases and V by 5 bases; bases with no gene match: 7. CDR3 length equals 14 residues. This CDR3 reads CASSDRDSSYEQYF. CDR3 nucleotides: TGTGCCAGCAGCGACCGGGACAGTAGCTACGAGCAGTACTTC. Combining the CDR3 with reference TRBV7-9 and TRBJ2-7 gives the whole variable domain DTGVSQNPRHKITKRGQNVTFRCDPISEHNRLYWYRQTLGQGPEFLTYFQNEAQLEKSRLLSDRFSAERPKGSFSTLEIQRTEQGDSAMYLCASSDRDSSYEQYFGPGTRLTVT.

This chain links TRBV27 with TRBJ2-7; D is possibly TRBD2 (6 bases). Germline CDR1 reads MNHEY; CDR2 reads SMNVEV (reference sequence). Trimming cost V 3 bases and J 2 bases, with 14 bases left between them. This CDR3 comprises 15 residues. CDR3 sequence: CASSFAGSLPYEQYF. The CDR3 DNA reads TGTGCCAGCAGTTTCGCCGGGAGCTTACCCTACGAGCAGTACTTC.

This sequence joins TRBV28 and TRBJ1-5, with 9 positions matching TRBD1. V was pared by 4 bases and J by 2 bases, with 3 bases of the junction left unmatched. The CDR3 spans 15 residues. The germline CDR1 and CDR2 sequences are MDHEN and SYDVKM. The CDR3 nucleotides are TGTGCCAGCAGTTCCTGGACAGGGGGCAATCAGCCCCAGCATTTT. The encoded protein is CASSSWTGGNQPQHF. Full variable domain (outside the CDR3, taken from reference TRBV28 and TRBJ1-5): DVKVTQSSRYLVKRTGEKVFLECVQDMDHENMFWYRQDPGLGLRLIYFSYDVKMKEKGDIPEGYSVSREKKERFSLILESASTNQTSMYLCASSSWTGGNQPQHFGDGTRLSIL.

The V and J genes are TRBV27 and TRBJ2-7, with D possibly being TRBD1 (5 bases). Germline V CDR1 and CDR2: MNHEY, SMNVEV (reference sequence). V lost 0 bases and J lost 1, with 10 bases in between. There are 15 residues in the CDR3. CDR3 DNA sequence: TGTGCCAGCAGTTTATCGCAGGGCAGGTCCTACGAGCAGTACTTC. Its protein product is CASSLSQGRSYEQYF.

The J gene is TRBJ1-4, the V gene TRBV7-8; 7 nucleotides agree with TRBD1. Trimming cost V 5 bases and J 7 bases; bases outside gene matches: 10. This CDR3 region has 15 residues. CDR1 is SGHVS and CDR2 is FQNEAQ in the germline V gene. As DNA, the CDR3 is TGTGCCAGCAGCGCGCACAGGGGAGGGGGTGAAAAACTGTTTTTT. This codes for CASSAHRGGGEKLFF.

A note on this clone: Other DNA sequences in the same sample also yield this CDR3. V gene TRBV11-2 combines with J gene TRBJ2-3, with D possibly TRBD2 on 5 matching bases. Germline-derived CDR1 and CDR2 are SGHAT and FQNNGV. There are 14 residues in the CDR3. The V end was cut by 1 base, the J end by 4 bases, with 9 bases between. The CDR3 loop reads CASSLGGSADTQYF. The CDR3 DNA reads TGTGCCAGCAGCTTAGGTGGGAGTGCAGATACGCAGTATTTT.

On this clone itself: The same CDR3 is also encoded by other DNA sequences in this sample. The chain links TRBV6-6 to TRBJ1-5; D is perhaps TRBD1 (6 bases). Trimming stripped 9 bases from V and 7 bases from J, with 19 bases between. Germline V gene lookup returns CDR1 MNHNY and CDR2 SVGAGI (reference sequence). This CDR3 comprises 14 residues. The CDR3 coding sequence is TGTGCCAGTAGCCCGGGGGGGGGCGGGCAGCCCCAGCATTTT. Its protein product is CASSPGGGGQPQHF.

This clone was detected once. In the same sample, other DNA sequences code for this CDR3. The gene calls are TRBV28 and TRBJ2-7, with D perhaps matching TRBD1 (5 bases). Germline values: CDR1 MDHEN, CDR2 SYDVKM. This CDR3 has 13 amino acids. V was trimmed by 3 bases and J by 2 bases, leaving 8 bases between them. Written as DNA, the CDR3 is TGTGCCAGCAGTTTGTCCAGGGCCTACGAGCAGTACTTC. It is translated as CASSLSRAYEQYF.